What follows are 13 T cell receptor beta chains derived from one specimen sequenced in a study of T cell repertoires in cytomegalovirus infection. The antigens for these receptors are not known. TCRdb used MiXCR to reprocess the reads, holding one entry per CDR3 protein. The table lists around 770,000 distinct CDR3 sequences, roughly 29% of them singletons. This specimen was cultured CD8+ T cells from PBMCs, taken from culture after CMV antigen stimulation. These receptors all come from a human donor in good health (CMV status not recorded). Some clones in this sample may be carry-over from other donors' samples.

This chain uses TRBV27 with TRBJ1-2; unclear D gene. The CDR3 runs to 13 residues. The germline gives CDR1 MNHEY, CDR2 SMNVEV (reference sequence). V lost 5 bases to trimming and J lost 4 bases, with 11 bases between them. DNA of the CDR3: TGTGCCAGCAGTCCGGGCCCTGTCTATGGCTACACCTTC. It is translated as CASSPGPVYGYTF.

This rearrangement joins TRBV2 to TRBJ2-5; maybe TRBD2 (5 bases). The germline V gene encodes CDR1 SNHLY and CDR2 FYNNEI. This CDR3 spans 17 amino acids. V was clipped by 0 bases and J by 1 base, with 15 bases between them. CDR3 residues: CASSEAPGWAAQETQYF. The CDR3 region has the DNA TGTGCCAGCAGTGAAGCCCCGGGATGGGCGGCCCAAGAGACCCAGTACTTC.

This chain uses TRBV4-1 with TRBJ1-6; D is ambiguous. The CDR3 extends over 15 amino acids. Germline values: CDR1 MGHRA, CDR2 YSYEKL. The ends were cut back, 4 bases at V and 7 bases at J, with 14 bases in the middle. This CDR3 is CASSRRWGSNSPLHF. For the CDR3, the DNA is TGCGCCAGCAGCCGCCGGTGGGGTAGCAATTCACCCCTCCACTTT.

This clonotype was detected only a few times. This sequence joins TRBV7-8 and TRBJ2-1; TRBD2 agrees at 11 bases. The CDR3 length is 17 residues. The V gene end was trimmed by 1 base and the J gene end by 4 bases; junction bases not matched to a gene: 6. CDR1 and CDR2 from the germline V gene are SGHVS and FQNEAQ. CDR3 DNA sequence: TGTGCCAGCAGCTTAGGACTAGCGGGGCATTGGTACAATGAGCAGTTCTTC. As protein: CASSLGLAGHWYNEQFF.

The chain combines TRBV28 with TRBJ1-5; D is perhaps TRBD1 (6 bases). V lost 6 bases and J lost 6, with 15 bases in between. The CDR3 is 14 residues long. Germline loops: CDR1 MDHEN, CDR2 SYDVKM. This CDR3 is CASREWDTSQPQHF. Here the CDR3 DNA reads TGTGCCAGCAGGGAATGGGACACTAGTCAGCCCCAGCATTTT.

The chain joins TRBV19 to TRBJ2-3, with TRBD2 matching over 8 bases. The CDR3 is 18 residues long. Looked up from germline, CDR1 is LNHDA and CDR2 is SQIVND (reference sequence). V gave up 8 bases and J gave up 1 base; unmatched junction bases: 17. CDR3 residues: CASPGAAGAETGTDTQYF. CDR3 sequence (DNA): TGTGCCAGTCCCGGGGCAGCGGGGGCCGAGACGGGCACAGATACGCAGTATTTT. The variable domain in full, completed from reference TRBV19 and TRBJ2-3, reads DGGITQSPKYLFRKEGQNVTLSCEQNLNHDAMYWYRQDPGQGLRLIYYSQIVNDFQKGDIAEGYSVSREKKESFPLTVTSAQKNPTAFYLCASPGAAGAETGTDTQYFGPGTRLTVL.

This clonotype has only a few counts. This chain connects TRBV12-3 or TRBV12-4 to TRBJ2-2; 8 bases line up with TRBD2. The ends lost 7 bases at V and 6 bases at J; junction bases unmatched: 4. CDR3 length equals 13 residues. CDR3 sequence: CASNSGGAGELFF. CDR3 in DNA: TGTGCCAGCAATTCCGGGGGGGCCGGGGAGCTGTTTTTT.

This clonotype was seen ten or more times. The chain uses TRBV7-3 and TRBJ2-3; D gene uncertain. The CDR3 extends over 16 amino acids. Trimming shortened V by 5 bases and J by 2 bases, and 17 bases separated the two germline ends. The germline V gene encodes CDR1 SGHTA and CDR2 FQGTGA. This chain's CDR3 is CASSPPRVVFTDTQYF. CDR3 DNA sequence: TGTGCCAGCAGCCCCCCTCGAGTTGTGTTCACAGATACGCAGTATTTT.

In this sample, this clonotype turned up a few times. CDR3 loop: CASSADRGLGYTF. The CDR3, as DNA: TGTGCCAGCAGTGCAGACAGGGGGCTTGGCTACACCTTC. The gene calls are TRBV9 and TRBJ1-2, with 10 nucleotides matching TRBD1. This CDR3 comprises 13 residues. The V and J ends lost 5 bases and 7 bases, in that order; junction bases with no gene match: 5. Germline CDR1 and CDR2: SGDLS and YYNGEE.

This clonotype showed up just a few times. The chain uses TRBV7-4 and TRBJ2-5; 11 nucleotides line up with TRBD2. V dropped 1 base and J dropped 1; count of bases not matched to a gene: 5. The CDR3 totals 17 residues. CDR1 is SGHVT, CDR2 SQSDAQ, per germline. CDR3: CASSLGTSGRTQETQYF. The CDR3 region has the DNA TGTGCCAGCAGCTTAGGGACTAGCGGGCGAACCCAAGAGACCCAGTACTTC.

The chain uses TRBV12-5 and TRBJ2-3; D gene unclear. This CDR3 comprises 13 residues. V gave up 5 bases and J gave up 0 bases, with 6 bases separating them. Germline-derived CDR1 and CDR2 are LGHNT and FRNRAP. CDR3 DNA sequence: TGTGCTAGTGGTCTAGATAGCACAGATACGCAGTATTTT. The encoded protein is CASGLDSTDTQYF. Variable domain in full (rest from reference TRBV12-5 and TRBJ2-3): DARVTQTPRHKVTEMGQEVTMRCQPILGHNTVFWYRQTMMQGLELLAYFRNRAPLDDSGMPKDRFSAEMPDATLATLKIQPSEPRDSAVYFCASGLDSTDTQYFGPGTRLTVL.

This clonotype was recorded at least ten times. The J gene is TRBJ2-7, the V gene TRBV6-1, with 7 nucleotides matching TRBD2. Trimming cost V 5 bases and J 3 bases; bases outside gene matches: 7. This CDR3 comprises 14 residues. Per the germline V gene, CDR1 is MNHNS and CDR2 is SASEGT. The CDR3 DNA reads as TGTGCCAGCAGTACCTGGGACTACTTCTACGAGCAGTACGTC. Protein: CASSTWDYFYEQYV.

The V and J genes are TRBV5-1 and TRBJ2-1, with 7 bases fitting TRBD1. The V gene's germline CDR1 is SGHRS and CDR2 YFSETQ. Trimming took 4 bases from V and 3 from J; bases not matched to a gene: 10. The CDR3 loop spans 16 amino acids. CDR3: CASSHNTGVDYNEQFF. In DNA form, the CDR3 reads TGCGCCAGCAGCCACAACACAGGGGTGGACTACAATGAGCAGTTCTTC.